This is a list of T cell receptor beta chains from one sample in a study of CD8 T cells in ankylosing spondylitis. TCRdb recomputed calls from the 5' RACE reads with MiXCR, one row per CDR3 protein. The repertoire holds approximately 110,000 distinct CDR3 sequences, with about 24% as singletons. Material for sequencing was synovial fluid, either unsorted or a sorted T cell fraction (not recorded which). The source of these receptors is a male donor with ankylosing spondylitis. Each CDR3 is given with its conserved first and last residue. Fields, in order: V gene, J gene, D gene, clone size, CDR3 protein, CDR3 DNA. A D gene is named only where the DNA matches it firmly. Part of the rows lack a size; the others show once, few, many or a class for expanded clones.

v_gene: TRBV11-2
j_gene: TRBJ2-2
d_gene: NA
abundance: many
CDR3aa: CASSAPENTGELFF
CDR3nt: TGTGCCAGCAGCGCCCCGGAGAACACCGGGGAGCTGTTTTTT

v_gene: TRBV7-2
j_gene: TRBJ2-7
d_gene: TRBD2
abundance: many
CDR3aa: CASSPGLHHSYEQYF
CDR3nt: TGTGCCAGCAGCCCGGGACTACACCACTCCTACGAGCAGTACTTC

v_gene: TRBV20-1
j_gene: TRBJ2-3
d_gene: NA
abundance: NA
CDR3aa: CSGQTGTDTQYF
CDR3nt: TGCAGTGGACAGACTGGCACAGATACGCAGTATTTT

v_gene: TRBV7-9
j_gene: TRBJ2-1
d_gene: NA
abundance: NA
CDR3aa: CASSSRPTTYNEQFF
CDR3nt: TGTGCCAGCAGCTCTCGTCCTACGACCTACAATGAGCAGTTCTTC

v_gene: TRBV4-1
j_gene: TRBJ1-1
d_gene: NA
abundance: NA
CDR3aa: CASSRIHEGWNTEAFF
CDR3nt: TGCGCCAGCAGCCGTATCCATGAGGGATGGAACACTGAAGCTTTCTTT

v_gene: TRBV18
j_gene: TRBJ1-5
d_gene: NA
abundance: NA
CDR3aa: CASSPVRTNNQPQHF
CDR3nt: TGTGCCAGCTCACCGGTTAGGACGAACAATCAGCCCCAGCATTTT

v_gene: TRBV11-2
j_gene: TRBJ2-1
d_gene: NA
abundance: many
CDR3aa: CASSLLASYNEQFF
CDR3nt: TGTGCCAGCAGCCTTCTAGCATCCTACAATGAGCAGTTCTTC

v_gene: TRBV7-8
j_gene: TRBJ2-2
d_gene: TRBD1
abundance: few
CDR3aa: CASSLSPTGLNTGELFF
CDR3nt: TGTGCCAGCAGCTTATCTCCGACAGGGTTAAACACCGGGGAGCTGTTTTTT

v_gene: TRBV7-2
j_gene: TRBJ1-1
d_gene: TRBD1
abundance: many
CDR3aa: CASSTRRTGGYTEAFF
CDR3nt: TGTGCCAGCAGCACACGAAGGACAGGGGGCTACACTGAAGCTTTCTTT

v_gene: TRBV20-1
j_gene: TRBJ2-5
d_gene: NA
abundance: few
CDR3aa: CSARDSSRYSQYF
CDR3nt: TGCAGTGCTAGAGATAGTAGCCGGTACTCCCAGTACTTC

v_gene: TRBV4-2
j_gene: TRBJ2-1
d_gene: TRBD2
abundance: few
CDR3aa: CASSQDPTSGRSGFF
CDR3nt: TGTGCCAGCAGCCAAGATCCGACTAGCGGGAGGTCGGGGTTCTTC

v_gene: TRBV20-1
j_gene: TRBJ1-2
d_gene: TRBD1
abundance: few
CDR3aa: CSAREGTGEPYFYGYTF
CDR3nt: TGCAGTGCTAGAGAGGGGACAGGTGAACCGTATTTTTATGGCTACACCTTC

v_gene: TRBV10-3
j_gene: TRBJ1-2
d_gene: NA
abundance: NA
CDR3aa: CAISSPGGNYGYTF
CDR3nt: TGTGCCATCAGTTCACCGGGTGGAAACTATGGCTACACCTTC

v_gene: TRBV20-1
j_gene: TRBJ2-1
d_gene: NA
abundance: NA
CDR3aa: CSAGSAVASSGYNEQFF
CDR3nt: TGCAGTGCTGGTTCGGCGGTGGCAAGTAGCGGCTACAATGAGCAGTTCTTC

v_gene: TRBV20-1
j_gene: TRBJ1-1
d_gene: NA
abundance: few
CDR3aa: CSARYTKVNTEAFF
CDR3nt: TGCAGTGCTAGATACACCAAAGTGAACACTGAAGCTTTCTTT

v_gene: TRBV27
j_gene: TRBJ2-5
d_gene: NA
abundance: few
CDR3aa: CASSFDFGETQYF
CDR3nt: TGTGCCAGCAGTTTTGACTTCGGAGAGACCCAGTACTTC

v_gene: TRBV20-1
j_gene: TRBJ1-1
d_gene: TRBD1
abundance: many
CDR3aa: CSARRQGVNTEAFF
CDR3nt: TGCAGTGCTAGAAGACAGGGGGTGAACACTGAAGCTTTCTTT

v_gene: TRBV27
j_gene: TRBJ2-1
d_gene: NA
abundance: few
CDR3aa: CASSSPGLTGNEQFF
CDR3nt: TGTGCCAGCAGTTCACCGGGACTGACAGGCAATGAGCAGTTCTTC

v_gene: TRBV20-1
j_gene: TRBJ2-3
d_gene: TRBD2
abundance: many
CDR3aa: CSATWREGSDTQYF
CDR3nt: TGCAGTGCCACGTGGCGGGAGGGGTCCGATACGCAGTATTTT

v_gene: TRBV11-3
j_gene: TRBJ2-1
d_gene: TRBD2
abundance: NA
CDR3aa: CASSQRLAGDSEQFF
CDR3nt: TGTGCCAGCAGCCAACGACTAGCGGGAGACTCTGAGCAGTTCTTC

v_gene: TRBV4-2
j_gene: TRBJ1-1
d_gene: NA
abundance: NA
CDR3aa: CASSQAGRNTEAFF
CDR3nt: TGTGCCAGCAGCCAAGCGGGACGGAATACTGAAGCTTTCTTT

v_gene: TRBV12-5
j_gene: TRBJ2-2
d_gene: NA
abundance: NA
CDR3aa: CASGLSQGPGTGELFF
CDR3nt: TGTGCTAGTGGTTTGTCACAAGGGCCCGGCACCGGGGAGCTGTTTTTT

v_gene: TRBV5-1
j_gene: TRBJ2-2
d_gene: TRBD1
abundance: few
CDR3aa: CASSLRQGTGELFF
CDR3nt: TGCGCCAGCAGCTTGAGACAGGGGACCGGGGAGCTGTTTTTT

v_gene: TRBV4-1
j_gene: TRBJ1-2
d_gene: NA
abundance: few
CDR3aa: CASSQRQGFGYTF
CDR3nt: TGCGCCAGCAGCCAAAGGCAGGGATTTGGCTACACCTTC

v_gene: TRBV20-1
j_gene: TRBJ2-1
d_gene: NA
abundance: NA
CDR3aa: CSAPHRVVVGEQFF
CDR3nt: TGCAGTGCCCCCCATCGGGTGGTGGTGGGTGAGCAGTTCTTC

v_gene: TRBV5-1
j_gene: TRBJ2-3
d_gene: NA
abundance: few
CDR3aa: CASSPRVLSTDTQYF
CDR3nt: TGCGCCAGCAGCCCCCGAGTGTTAAGCACAGATACGCAGTATTTT

v_gene: TRBV3-1
j_gene: TRBJ2-7
d_gene: TRBD1
abundance: once
CDR3aa: CASSQSTGAEQYF
CDR3nt: TGTGCCAGCAGCCAATCGACAGGGGCCGAGCAGTACTTC

v_gene: TRBV7-6
j_gene: TRBJ2-2
d_gene: NA
abundance: few
CDR3aa: CASSSSSSGTGELFF
CDR3nt: TGTGCCAGCAGCTCCTCCTCTTCGGGCACCGGGGAGCTGTTTTTT

v_gene: TRBV13
j_gene: TRBJ2-4
d_gene: TRBD2
abundance: NA
CDR3aa: CASSLGTSGELAKNIQYF
CDR3nt: TGTGCCAGCAGCTTAGGGACTAGCGGGGAACTAGCCAAAAACATTCAGTACTTC

v_gene: TRBV29-1
j_gene: TRBJ2-1
d_gene: TRBD1
abundance: large
CDR3aa: CSVSMTGDNEQFF
CDR3nt: TGCAGCGTTAGTATGACAGGGGACAATGAGCAGTTCTTC

v_gene: TRBV5-1
j_gene: TRBJ2-3
d_gene: NA
abundance: many
CDR3aa: CASSLSTDTQYF
CDR3nt: TGTGCCAGCAGCTTAAGCACAGATACGCAGTATTTT

v_gene: TRBV4-2
j_gene: TRBJ2-3
d_gene: NA
abundance: NA
CDR3aa: CASSQGTGGTDTQYF
CDR3nt: TGTGCCAGCAGCCAAGGTACGGGGGGCACAGATACGCAGTATTTT

v_gene: TRBV11-2
j_gene: TRBJ2-3
d_gene: NA
abundance: NA
CDR3aa: CASSPQLNTDTQYF
CDR3nt: TGTGCCAGCAGCCCCCAGTTGAACACAGATACGCAGTATTTT

v_gene: TRBV24-1
j_gene: TRBJ2-1
d_gene: TRBD2
abundance: few
CDR3aa: CATSVIAGGSYNEQFF
CDR3nt: TGTGCCACCAGTGTGATAGCGGGAGGTTCCTACAATGAGCAGTTCTTC

v_gene: TRBV12-3/TRBV12-4
j_gene: TRBJ1-2
d_gene: NA
abundance: NA
CDR3aa: CASSFGTNYGYTF
CDR3nt: TGTGCCAGCAGTTTCGGAACTAACTATGGCTACACCTTC

v_gene: TRBV20-1
j_gene: TRBJ2-5
d_gene: TRBD2
abundance: many
CDR3aa: CTPAVPWREGEETQYF
CDR3nt: TGCACTCCAGCAGTCCCCTGGCGGGAGGGAGAAGAGACCCAGTACTTC

v_gene: TRBV27
j_gene: TRBJ2-6
d_gene: NA
abundance: NA
CDR3aa: CASSTRNSGANVLTF
CDR3nt: TGTGCCAGCAGTACCCGGAACTCTGGGGCCAACGTCCTGACTTTC

v_gene: TRBV5-1
j_gene: TRBJ2-1
d_gene: NA
abundance: few
CDR3aa: CASSPGTVYNEQFF
CDR3nt: TGCGCCAGCAGCCCCGGGACTGTATACAATGAGCAGTTCTTT

v_gene: TRBV9
j_gene: TRBJ1-2
d_gene: NA
abundance: NA
CDR3aa: CASSVGITNYGYTF
CDR3nt: TGTGCCAGCAGCGTAGGGATTACTAACTATGGCTACACCTTC

v_gene: TRBV12-3/TRBV12-4
j_gene: TRBJ1-1
d_gene: NA
abundance: NA
CDR3aa: CASSLEAGHRGSSTEAFF
CDR3nt: TGTGCCAGCAGTTTAGAGGCGGGGCACAGAGGCTCAAGCACTGAAGCTTTCTTT

v_gene: TRBV7-8
j_gene: TRBJ2-1
d_gene: NA
abundance: few
CDR3aa: CASSIDGTYNEQFF
CDR3nt: TGTGCCAGCAGCATAGACGGGACTTACAATGAGCAGTTCTTC

v_gene: TRBV5-1
j_gene: TRBJ2-3
d_gene: NA
abundance: few
CDR3aa: CASSFRLETDTQYF
CDR3nt: TGCGCCAGCAGCTTTCGATTGGAAACAGATACGCAGTATTTT

v_gene: TRBV21-1
j_gene: TRBJ2-1
d_gene: NA
abundance: NA
CDR3aa: CASNPLVAAGGDNEQFF
CDR3nt: TGTGCCAGCAATCCTCTAGTAGCGGCGGGAGGCGACAATGAGCAGTTCTTC

v_gene: TRBV24-1
j_gene: TRBJ2-3
d_gene: NA
abundance: few
CDR3aa: CATSDFATDTQYF
CDR3nt: TGTGCCACCAGTGATTTTGCAACAGATACGCAGTATTTT

v_gene: TRBV4-1
j_gene: TRBJ2-1
d_gene: NA
abundance: few
CDR3aa: CASRRSDSLNEQFF
CDR3nt: TGCGCCAGCCGCCGGAGCGACAGCCTCAATGAGCAGTTCTTC

v_gene: TRBV10-3
j_gene: TRBJ2-2
d_gene: NA
abundance: medium-sized
CDR3aa: CAIKGWENGELFF
CDR3nt: TGTGCCATCAAAGGTTGGGAGAACGGGGAGCTGTTTTTT

v_gene: TRBV7-2
j_gene: TRBJ2-7
d_gene: NA
abundance: NA
CDR3aa: CASSLMWSSYEQYF
CDR3nt: TGTGCCAGCAGCCTGATGTGGAGTTCCTACGAGCAGTACTTC

v_gene: TRBV19
j_gene: TRBJ2-3
d_gene: TRBD1
abundance: NA
CDR3aa: CATGLTGGDTQYF
CDR3nt: TGTGCCACCGGGCTAACAGGGGGCGATACGCAGTATTTT

v_gene: TRBV30
j_gene: TRBJ2-5
d_gene: TRBD1
abundance: once
CDR3aa: CAWSPPGQQETQYF
CDR3nt: TGTGCCTGGAGTCCCCCGGGACAGCAAGAGACCCAGTACTTC

v_gene: TRBV6-2/TRBV6-3
j_gene: TRBJ1-6
d_gene: TRBD1
abundance: many
CDR3aa: CASSRQGNSPLHF
CDR3nt: TGTGCCAGCAGTCGACAGGGGAATTCACCCCTCCACTTT

v_gene: TRBV4-2
j_gene: TRBJ2-3
d_gene: NA
abundance: NA
CDR3aa: CASSQGLALDDTQYF
CDR3nt: TGTGCCAGCAGCCAAGGCCTAGCGCTGGATGATACGCAGTATTTT

v_gene: TRBV5-1
j_gene: TRBJ2-5
d_gene: NA
abundance: few
CDR3aa: CASSIGLLQETQYF
CDR3nt: TGCGCCAGCAGCATCGGACTCCTCCAAGAGACCCAGTACTTC

v_gene: TRBV12-3/TRBV12-4
j_gene: TRBJ2-2
d_gene: NA
abundance: NA
CDR3aa: CASSFFSNTGELFF
CDR3nt: TGTGCCAGCAGTTTTTTCTCGAACACCGGGGAGCTGTTTTTT

v_gene: TRBV20-1
j_gene: TRBJ2-1
d_gene: TRBD2
abundance: NA
CDR3aa: CRAPAPGLAGGVGYNEQFF
CDR3nt: TGCAGGGCCCCCGCTCCGGGACTAGCGGGAGGAGTGGGTTACAATGAGCAGTTCTTC

v_gene: TRBV10-1
j_gene: TRBJ2-1
d_gene: TRBD2
abundance: NA
CDR3aa: CASSEPDGRRFF
CDR3nt: TGCGCCAGCAGTGAGCCTGACGGGAGGAGGTTCTTC

v_gene: TRBV11-2
j_gene: TRBJ2-7
d_gene: TRBD1
abundance: many
CDR3aa: CASSLGQGVYEQYF
CDR3nt: TGTGCCAGCAGCTTAGGTCAGGGGGTGTACGAGCAGTACTTC